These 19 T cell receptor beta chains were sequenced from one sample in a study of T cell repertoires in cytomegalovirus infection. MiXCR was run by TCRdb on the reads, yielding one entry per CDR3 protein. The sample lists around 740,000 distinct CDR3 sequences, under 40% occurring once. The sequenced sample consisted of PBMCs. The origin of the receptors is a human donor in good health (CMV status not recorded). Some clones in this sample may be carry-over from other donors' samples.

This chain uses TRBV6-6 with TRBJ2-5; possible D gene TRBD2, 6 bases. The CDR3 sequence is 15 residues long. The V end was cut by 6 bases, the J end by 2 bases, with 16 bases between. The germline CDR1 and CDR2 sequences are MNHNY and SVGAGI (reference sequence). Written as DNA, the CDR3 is TGTGCCAGCAGGTATAGCGGAAATCGGCAAGAGACCCAGTACTTC. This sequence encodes CASRYSGNRQETQYF.

This CDR3 reads CASSSVGLAVWETQYF. In DNA, the CDR3 is TGTGCCAGCAGCTCGGTCGGACTAGCGGTTTGGGAGACCCAGTACTTC. The chain recombines TRBV5-4 with TRBJ2-5; the match to TRBD2 covers 10 bases. V gave up 3 bases and J gave up 5 bases; unmatched junction bases: 10. This CDR3 has 16 amino acids. Germline V gene lookup returns CDR1 SGHNT and CDR2 YYREEE (reference sequence).

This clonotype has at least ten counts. The DNA for the CDR3 is TGTGCCAGCAGACTAAAACTAGCGACAATCAAAAACATTCAGTACTTC. Its translation: CASRLKLATIKNIQYF. The chain carries TRBV7-4 and TRBJ2-4, with 7 bases matching TRBD2. CDR1 SGHVT and CDR2 SQSDAQ come from the germline V gene. The V and J ends lost 6 bases and 3 bases, in that order; junction bases with no gene match: 11. The CDR3 sequence is 16 residues long.

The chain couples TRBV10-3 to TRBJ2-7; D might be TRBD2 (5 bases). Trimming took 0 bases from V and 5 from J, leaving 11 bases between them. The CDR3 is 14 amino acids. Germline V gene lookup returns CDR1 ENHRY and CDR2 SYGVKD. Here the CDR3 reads CAISESTNRDEQYF. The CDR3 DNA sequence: TGTGCCATCAGTGAGTCGACTAATCGAGACGAGCAGTACTTC.

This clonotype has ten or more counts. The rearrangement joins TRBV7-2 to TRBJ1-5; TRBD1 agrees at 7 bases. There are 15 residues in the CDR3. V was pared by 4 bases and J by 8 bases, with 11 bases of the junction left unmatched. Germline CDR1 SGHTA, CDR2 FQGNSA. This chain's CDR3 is CASSSTTGLGEPQHF. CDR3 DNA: TGTGCCAGCAGCTCTACGACAGGGTTAGGAGAGCCCCAGCATTTT.

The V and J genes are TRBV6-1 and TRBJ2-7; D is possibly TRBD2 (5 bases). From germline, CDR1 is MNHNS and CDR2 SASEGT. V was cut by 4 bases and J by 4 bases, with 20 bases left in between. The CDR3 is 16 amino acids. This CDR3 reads CASSALLIARGYEQYF. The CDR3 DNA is TGTGCCAGCAGTGCTCTCTTAATTGCGAGAGGGTACGAGCAGTACTTC.

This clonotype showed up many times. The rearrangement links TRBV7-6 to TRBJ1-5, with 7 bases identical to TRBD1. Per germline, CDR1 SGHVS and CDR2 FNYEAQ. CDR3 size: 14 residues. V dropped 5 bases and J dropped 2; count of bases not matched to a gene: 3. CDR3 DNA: TGTGCCAGCAGCAAGGGGGCCGGCAATCAGCCCCAGCATTTT. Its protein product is CASSKGAGNQPQHF.

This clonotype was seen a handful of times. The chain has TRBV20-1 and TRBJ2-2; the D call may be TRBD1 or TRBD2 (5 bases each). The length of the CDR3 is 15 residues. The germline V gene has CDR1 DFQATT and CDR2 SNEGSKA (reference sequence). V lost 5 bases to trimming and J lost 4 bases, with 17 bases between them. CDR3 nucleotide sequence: TGCAGTGCTCCCTGGGGGACCCTCTCCACCGGGGAGCTGTTTTTT. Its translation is CSAPWGTLSTGELFF.

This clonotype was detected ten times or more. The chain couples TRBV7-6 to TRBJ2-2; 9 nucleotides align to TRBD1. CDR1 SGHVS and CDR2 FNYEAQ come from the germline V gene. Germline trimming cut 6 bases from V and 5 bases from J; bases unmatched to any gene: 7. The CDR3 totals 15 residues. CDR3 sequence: CASRYTGTGTGELFF. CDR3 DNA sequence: TGTGCCAGCAGATACACCGGGACAGGGACCGGGGAGCTGTTTTTT.

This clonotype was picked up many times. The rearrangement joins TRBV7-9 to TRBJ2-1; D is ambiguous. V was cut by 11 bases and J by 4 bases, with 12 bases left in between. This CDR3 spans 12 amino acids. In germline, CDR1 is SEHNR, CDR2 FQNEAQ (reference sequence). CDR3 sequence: CASRLGYNEQFF. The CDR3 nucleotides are TGTGCCTCCCGCCTAGGTTACAATGAGCAGTTCTTC. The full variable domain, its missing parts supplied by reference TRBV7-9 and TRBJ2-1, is DTGVSQNPRHKITKRGQNVTFRCDPISEHNRLYWYRQTLGQGPEFLTYFQNEAQLEKSRLLSDRFSAERPKGSFSTLEIQRTEQGDSAMYLCASRLGYNEQFFGPGTRLTVL.

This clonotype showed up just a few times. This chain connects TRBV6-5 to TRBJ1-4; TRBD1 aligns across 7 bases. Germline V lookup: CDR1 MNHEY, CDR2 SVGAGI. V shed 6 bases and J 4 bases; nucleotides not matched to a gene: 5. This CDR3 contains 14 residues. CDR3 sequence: CASREGAGNEKLFF. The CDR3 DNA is TGTGCCAGCAGAGAGGGGGCTGGTAATGAAAAACTGTTTTTT.

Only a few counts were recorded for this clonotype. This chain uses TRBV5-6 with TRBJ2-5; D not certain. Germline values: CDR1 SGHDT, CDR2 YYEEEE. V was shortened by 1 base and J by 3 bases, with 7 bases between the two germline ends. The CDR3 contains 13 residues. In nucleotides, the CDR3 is TGTGCCAGCAGCTTGTACATGGAAGAGACCCAGTACTTC. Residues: CASSLYMEETQYF.

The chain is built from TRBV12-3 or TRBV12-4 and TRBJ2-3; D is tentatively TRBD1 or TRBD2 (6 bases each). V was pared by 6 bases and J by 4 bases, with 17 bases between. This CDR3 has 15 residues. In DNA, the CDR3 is TGTGCCAGCAGCTTTACCGGTGGGGGGCCAGATACGCAGTATTTT. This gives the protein CASSFTGGGPDTQYF.

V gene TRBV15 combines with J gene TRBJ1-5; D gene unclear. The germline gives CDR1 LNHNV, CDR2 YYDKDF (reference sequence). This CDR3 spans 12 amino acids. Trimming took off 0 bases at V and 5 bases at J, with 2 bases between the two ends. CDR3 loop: CATSRDDQPQHF. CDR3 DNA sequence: TGTGCCACCAGCAGAGATGATCAGCCCCAGCATTTT.

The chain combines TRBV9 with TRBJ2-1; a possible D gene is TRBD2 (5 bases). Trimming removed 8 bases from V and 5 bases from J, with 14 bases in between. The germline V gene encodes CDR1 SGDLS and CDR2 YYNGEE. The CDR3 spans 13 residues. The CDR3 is CARSSSGNNEQFF. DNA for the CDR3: TGTGCCAGAAGCTCGAGCGGTAACAATGAGCAGTTCTTC.

The CDR3 sequence: CASSKEAGLSYEQYF. In nucleotides, the CDR3 is TGTGCCAGCAGTAAAGAGGCGGGCCTCTCCTACGAGCAGTACTTC. The V gene is TRBV2, the J gene TRBJ2-7, with a weak D call TRBD2 (5 bases). The CDR3 extends over 15 amino acids. The germline V gene encodes CDR1 SNHLY and CDR2 FYNNEI. Deletions cut 5 bases from V and 0 bases from J, with 14 bases between. The full variable domain, in which reference TRBV2 and TRBJ2-7 provide the parts outside the CDR3, is EPEVTQTPSHQVTQMGQEVILRCVPISNHLYFYWYRQILGQKVEFLVSFYNNEISEKSEIFDDQFSVERPDGSNFTLKIRSTKLEDSAMYFCASSKEAGLSYEQYFGPGTRLTVT.

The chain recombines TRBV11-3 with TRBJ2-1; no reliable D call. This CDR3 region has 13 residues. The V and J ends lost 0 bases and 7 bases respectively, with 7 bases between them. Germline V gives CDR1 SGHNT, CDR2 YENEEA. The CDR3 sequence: CASSLEYWNEQFF. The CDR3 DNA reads TGTGCCAGCAGCTTAGAGTATTGGAATGAGCAGTTCTTC. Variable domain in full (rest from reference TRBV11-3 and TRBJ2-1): EAGVVQSPRYKIIEKKQPVAFWCNPISGHNTLYWYLQNLGQGPELLIRYENEEAVDDSQLPKDRFSAERLKGVDSTLKIQPAELGDSAVYLCASSLEYWNEQFFGPGTRLTVL.

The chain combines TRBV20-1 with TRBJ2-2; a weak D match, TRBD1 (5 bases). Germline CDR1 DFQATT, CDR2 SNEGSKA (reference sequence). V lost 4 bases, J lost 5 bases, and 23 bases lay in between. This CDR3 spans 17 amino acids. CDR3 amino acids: CSATPLGPSLRTGELFF. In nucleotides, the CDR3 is TGCAGTGCTACCCCATTGGGGCCCAGCTTAAGGACCGGGGAGCTGTTTTTT.

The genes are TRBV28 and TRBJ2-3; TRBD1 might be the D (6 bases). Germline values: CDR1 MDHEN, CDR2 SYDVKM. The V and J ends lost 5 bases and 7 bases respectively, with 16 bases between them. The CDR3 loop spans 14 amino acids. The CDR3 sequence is CASSNNRQENTQYF. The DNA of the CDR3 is TGTGCCAGCAGTAACAATCGACAGGAGAATACGCAGTATTTT.